This T cell receptor beta chain was identified in a study of T-cell memory formation after mild COVID-19. Study in general: The study found TCR clusters largely donor specific.

The CDR3 totals 12 residues. From germline, CDR1 is SEHNR and CDR2 FQNEAQ (reference sequence). The V end was cut by 0 bases, the J end by 15 bases, with 12 bases between. Study results and caveats: Cross-reactive memory seemingly joined, as some responding clones were found in pre-infection memory. The main location of contracting CD4+ clones was CM and EM, and that of contracting CD8+ clones was EMRA. There was a balanced CD4/CD8 profile in clones contracting day 15 to 85, and later expanders leaned CD4+.

From the 5' RACE reads, TCRdb called clonotypes with MiXCR, one entry per CDR3 protein. The sample shows 430,000 or so distinct CDR3 sequences, more than 20% of them seen only once. Ten or more counts support this clonotype. Its cognate antigen is unknown. Sequencing input: PBMCs or a T cell subset sorted from them (not recorded which). The sequence was collected from an adult woman who had mild COVID-19 (a few samples of this study predate the infection). Cell type and time point are not known. The chain joins TRBV7-9 to TRBJ2-1; no clear D. The CDR3 sequence is CASSLAPQVRFF. CDR3 sequence (DNA): TGTGCCAGCAGCTTAGCGCCGCAGGTTAGGTTCTTC.